This T cell receptor (beta chain) originates from a study of post-analysis software for immune sequencing data. Notes on the study in general: The study found TRBV5-6, TRBV5-1 and TRBV20-1 among about five TRBV segments more frequent in patients than controls.

TCR beta libraries were prepared from cDNA with unique molecular identifiers. TCRdb reanalysed the PCR reads using MiXCR and keeps one entry per CDR3 protein. The repertoire includes approximately 460,000 distinct CDR3 sequences, approximately 46% of them detected once, and 9% to 14% sits in the top ten. Turning to this clonotype: Its antigen remains unknown.

CDR1 is DFQATT and CDR2 is SNEGSKA in the germline V gene (reference sequence). This CDR3 has 14 residues. This receptor was taken from a girl aged 10 to 17 with multiple sclerosis. The chain joins TRBV20-1 to TRBJ2-5, with a possible D match to TRBD2 (6 bases). The J call is in doubt because the DNA end fits TRBJ2-7 better. Sample: blood. CDR3 protein: CSASGGLRTYEQYF. The CDR3 DNA reads TGCAGTGCTAGTGGGGGACTTCGAACCTACGAGCAGTACTTC.